This T cell receptor beta chain was sequenced during a study of T cells in Graves' hyperthyroidism and ophthalmopathy. Germline V gene data show CDR1 as DFQATT and CDR2 as SNEGSKA (reference sequence). Deletions cut 1 base from V and 0 bases from J, with 10 bases between. CDR3 length: 14 amino acids. Amplification targeted TCR beta CDR3 regions from RNA transcripts. HTBI primers were employed in a first-round RT-PCR of the TCR CDR3. One entry per CDR3 protein, called by TCRdb with MiXCR from the multiplex PCR reads. The sample includes over 250,000 distinct CDR3 sequences, approximately 14% seen only once; the top ten take 34%. Many counts were recorded for this clonotype. Ophthalmopathy patients had Clinical Activity Score at least 3, NOSPECS grade at least 4, duration under 3 months. Diagnoses rested on clinical symptoms, serum thyroxine and TRAb, thyroid ultrasound and orbital computed tomography.

The receptor was isolated from a middle-aged woman with Graves' ophthalmopathy. Sequences were obtained from blood. The chain employs TRBV20-1 and TRBJ2-7; D is perhaps TRBD1 (6 bases). CDR3 sequence reads: CSARGEGGSYEQYF. The CDR3 DNA reads as TGCAGTGCTAGAGGCGAAGGGGGCTCCTACGAGCAGTACTTC.